This TCR beta chain was sequenced for a study of shared clonotypes between healthy human individuals (dated by TCRdb to the early 2020s). Broadly, across the study: The cohort included a few men and a couple of women between 18 and 49 years of age. For each donor, CD4 naive and CD4 memory were each run on three plates, CD8 naive on two plates, and CD8 memory on one plate. To estimate repertoire size and how much clonotypes are shared between individuals, the study performed deep sequencing of blood TCR repertoires from about five healthy adults. Different laboratories and diverse techniques were used to prepare libraries and sequence TCR repertoires, to increase sequencing depth and limit assay-specific biases. Between about 0.8 and 9 billion PBMCs per donor were obtained by leukapheresis.

Broad study findings and their caveats: When several donors were compared, the shared fraction of clonotypes was 5% to 6.5% for naive CD4, 3.5% to 4% for naive CD8, roughly 2.5% for memory CD4, and 0.35% to 0.5% for memory CD8. Based on pairwise subsampling, the degree of clonotype sharing among donors was expected to be affected by sequencing depth. Sampling was restricted to blood, and TCR repertoires in tissues likely differ from the TCR repertoires found in blood. Even with the large sequencing depth, rarefaction of the sorted-subset datasets indicated that sequencing was incomplete. The small number of donors limited the genetic and exposure-history diversity represented. Clonotypes shared by all four sorted-subset donors showed higher generation probabilities than non-shared clonotypes. Naive subsets generally had larger estimated clonotype richness than memory subsets did.

With regard to this clone: Its target antigen remains unknown. Base qualities are not at hand, and no much larger clone is one base apart.

From the germline V gene (reference sequence), CDR1 is MNHEY and CDR2 is SMNVEV. Relative to germline, V is 6 bases shorter and J is 4 bases shorter, with 7 bases between their ends. The CDR3 numbers 12 residues from cysteine through phenylalanine. The sequence is cut down to CDR3 DNA, 36 bases in frame from base 1. Donors were healthy HIV-negative adults with no recently reported acute infections or vaccinations. Every donor was a Caucasian adult living in Nashville, Tennessee, USA. CD4+ T cells were enriched through magnetic negative selection, after which naive cells were positively selected on CD45RA and the remaining negative fraction served as the memory subset. After blood collection by leukapheresis, PBMCs were isolated using Ficoll-Histopaque density gradient centrifugation and then cryopreserved in the vapor phase of liquid nitrogen. Purity and quantity of every magnetically sorted T cell population were checked by analytical flow cytometry. Genomic DNA was isolated from every sorted fraction and measured by UV absorbance on a Nanodrop 2000c.

Using the deep immunoSEQ assay, TCR CDR3 regions were amplified from genomic DNA by multiplex PCR. For each cell subset, the extracted genomic DNA was distributed evenly across all wells of several immunoSEQ 96-well plates, and each plate served as one replicate. For sorted subsets, each replicate PCR was loaded with roughly 0.2 ug genomic DNA, equivalent to 30,000 or so T cell genomes. Purified libraries were measured with a Qubit 3.0 fluorometer, size-checked on a Bioanalyzer 2100, and measured again with the KAPA Library Quantification kit. Every immunoSEQ 96-well plate was sequenced on a dedicated single-read 150-cycle Illumina NextSeq 550 flow cell. The authors' pipeline ran thus. Because only junctional sequences without quality scores were contained in the immunoSEQ output, filtering matching that applied to full-length reads could not be performed. To assign V/J genes and CDR3, sequences were annotated using PyIR, a Python wrapper for IgBLAST v1.9, with IMGT germline references. Reads were removed for weak V/J assignments (E-value above 1e-6), missing CDR3, stop codons, out-of-frame junctions, or ambiguous translated residues. V3J clonotypes were defined as sequences sharing an identical inferred V gene, J gene, and CDR3 amino acid sequence. Percentage overlap between repertoires was calculated by dividing the number of shared unique clonotypes by the size of the smaller repertoire. Three approaches were used to assess repertoire richness: RTK rarefaction, the Chao1 estimator, and Recon v2.1 estimates of unobserved clonotypes. Generation probabilities for all TCRbeta clonotypes obtained by the gDNA method from several donors were computed using OLGA. Drawn from immuneACCESS, this table holds only the in-frame rearrangements with V and J called that TCRdb kept. Clones are partly lost; checked studies trace under half to an unresolved V gene and leave the rest unexplained. V, J and clone size are taken as reported in that table, and D and trimming were inferred from the DNA itself. The sample table shows approximately 640,000 clones, and 60% to 80% are seen once. The ten largest clones add up to 1.5% to 2% of the sample.

The rearrangement joined TRBV27 to TRBJ2-1, with the D gene call left open. The source of this sequence is a woman under 40 in good health. Specimen: memory CD4+ T cells sorted from blood. According to the study, the label for this sample's cell subset or site signals: CD45RA-negative fraction. The CDR3: CASRTPYNEQFF. The nucleotide sequence is TGTGCCAGCAGAACCCCATACAATGAGCAGTTCTTC.